This record concerns one T cell receptor beta chain sequence. The specificity of this receptor is unknown. It has no much larger one-base neighbor in the sample; base qualities were not kept. From a lookup of the germline V gene, CDR1 and CDR2 are MGHRA and YSYEKL. Counted from cysteine to phenylalanine, this CDR3 has 16 amino acids. The retained sequence is limited to the CDR3, 48 bases, with the frame set at the first base. Trimmed from V: 1 base; trimmed from J: 4 bases; junction bases lacking a gene match: 6. The time point label of this sample denotes: after hematopoietic stem cell transplant. PRAID was marked by prominent immunodeficiency together with autoinflammation. Before TRB sequencing, T-cell subsets (conventional T cells, CD8+ T cells, regulatory T cells, T follicular helper cells) were sorted. This sample was included in a study of stem cell transplantation in POMP-related autoinflammatory disease (TCRdb year 2021). Describing the broader study: The study hypothesis was that defective thymoproteasomes impair MHC class I-dependent CD8+ T-cell differentiation and positive selection, which skews the TRB repertoire. Before transplant, CD4+ naive T-cell skewing, low CD8+ T-cell proportions, and reduced T-cell cytokine secretion were observed in patients. Through one year post-transplant, neutrophils and platelets showed 100% donor engraftment on DNA chimerism analysis. The effect of POMP deficiency on T-cell receptor beta repertoire diversity and CDR3 characteristics was assessed using high-throughput TRB sequencing.

Results and caveats for the whole study, not just this receptor: PRAID patients showed a restricted number of unique TRB V-J gene pairings. Statistical significance for the trend toward lower diversity and increased clonality in PRAID patients was reached only for regulatory T cells. Across all analyzed T-cell subsets, PRAID patients tended toward lower TRB diversity and higher clonality.

The library was obtained by the immunoSEQ multiplex PCR assay. On the study's bioinformatics: Repertoire diversity was quantified with Shannon entropy, accounting for clonal size distribution. The Gini-Simpson index (Simpson_1-D) was used to measure inequality of clonotype distribution. The table comes from immuneACCESS by way of TCRdb, which keeps in-frame sequences with V and J called. Part of the clones is missing from these tables; in studies checked, under half for an unresolved V gene and the rest for unknown reasons. That table gives V, J and clone size, and the DNA gave D and trimming. This sample comprises tens of thousands of clones, approximately 91% of them detected only once. The ten largest clones represent 0.5% to 0.85% of the sample.

The sequence joins TRBV4-1 to TRBJ2-2; 7 bases in the middle match TRBD2. The receptor comes from a human patient with POMP-related autoinflammation and immune dysregulation (PRAID). The graft donor may be the source of some T cells after a transplant. The source was CD4+ T cells from PBMCs, collected after stem cell transplantation. The sequenced DNA: TGCGCCAGCAGCCAAGCAGGGAGGGGAGGCACCGGGGAGCTGTTTTTT. The resulting protein is CASSQAGRGGTGELFF.